The 31 T cell receptor beta chains presented below share a single source sample, sequenced in a study of cytomegalovirus exposure and HLA in healthy donors. This PCR relied on a set of 60 Vbeta primers and 13 Jbeta primers. Assay used: immunoSEQ multiplex PCR; TCRdb lists only in-frame clones, some missing. The sample lists around 150,000 clones, 65% to 70% occurring once. The sequencing sample was made of PBMCs. Receptor source: a woman aged 18-35 years in good health and CMV-seropositive.

The chain uses TRBV5-6 and TRBJ1-4; D possibly corresponds to TRBD1 (6 bases). This CDR3 is built from 16 residues. CDR1 SGHDT and CDR2 YYEEEE come from the germline V gene. V lost 3 bases to trimming and J lost 1 base, with 13 bases between them. In nucleotides, the CDR3 is TGTGCCAGCAGCTCCGAAGTACAGGGAACTAATGAAAAACTGTTTTTT. It yields the protein CASSSEVQGTNEKLFF.

The rearrangement uses TRBV5-6 and TRBJ2-5; D is uncertain. The CDR3 totals 12 residues. Trimming removed 0 bases at V and 7 bases at J, with 7 bases between. CDR1 is SGHDT and CDR2 is YYEEEE in the germline V gene. The CDR3 DNA is TGTGCCAGCAGCTTGGGTCCGGGGACCCAGTACTTC. This sequence encodes CASSLGPGTQYF.

This chain connects TRBV5-4 to TRBJ2-7, with TRBD2 matching 8 bases. This CDR3 has 14 residues. The junction had 1 base not matched to a gene; V was cut back by 0 bases and J by 2 bases. Germline V gene lookup returns CDR1 SGHNT and CDR2 YYREEE (reference sequence). CDR3 protein: CASSLGGRTYEQYF. CDR3 sequence (DNA): TGTGCCAGCAGCTTGGGCGGGAGGACCTACGAGCAGTACTTC.

This clone was detected only a few times. V and J are TRBV19 and TRBJ1-2; possibly TRBD1 for D (5 bases). V shed 7 bases and J shed 5 bases, with 17 bases lying between them. Germline V gene data show CDR1 as LNHDA and CDR2 as SQIVND (reference sequence). This CDR3 region has 14 residues. CDR3 nucleotides: TGTGCCAGTACGATGGGGCAGGGATGGTATGGCTACACCTTC. Translating gives CASTMGQGWYGYTF.

The J gene is TRBJ1-3, the V gene TRBV18; D not resolved. The V end was cut by 2 bases, the J end by 0 bases, with 14 bases between. CDR3 length: 17 amino acids. The V gene's germline CDR1 is KGHSH and CDR2 LQKENI. As DNA, the CDR3 is TGTGCCAGCTCACCAGTGAGGGCCGGAAACTCTGGAAACACCATATATTTT. Encoded protein: CASSPVRAGNSGNTIYF.

This chain uses TRBV7-9 with TRBJ1-4; D is possibly TRBD1 (6 bases). The length of the CDR3 is 15 residues. Trimming removed 4 bases from V and 7 bases from J, with 16 bases in between. In germline, CDR1 is SEHNR, CDR2 FQNEAQ (reference sequence). CDR3 nucleotide sequence: TGTGCCAGCAGCTCCAGTGAGGGGGTGGTTGAAAAACTGTTTTTT. Translating gives CASSSSEGVVEKLFF.

V usage is TRBV4-3 and J usage is TRBJ2-1; 7 nucleotides match TRBD2. The CDR3 runs 17 residues. V shed 0 bases, J shed 0 bases, and the junction held 5 bases outside the gene matches. Germline CDR1 is LGHNA and CDR2 is YSLEER. CDR3 bases: TGCGCCAGCAGCCAAGATGGCGGGGGAAGCTCCTACAATGAGCAGTTCTTC. It translates to CASSQDGGGSSYNEQFF.

The chain combines TRBV5-6 with TRBJ1-2; 7 nucleotides line up with TRBD1. Losses at the gene ends were 1 base for V and 4 bases for J; bases not matched to a gene: 13. The CDR3 length is 17 residues. Germline values: CDR1 SGHDT, CDR2 YYEEEE. CDR3 amino acids: CASSLQGGGLGFYGYTF. Written as DNA, the CDR3 is TGTGCCAGCAGCTTGCAGGGGGGCGGGCTAGGATTCTATGGCTACACCTTC.

J is TRBJ2-1 and V is TRBV5-4, with 12 bases matching TRBD2. The CDR3 has 15 amino acids. Trimming at V came to 0 bases and at J to 7 bases, leaving 2 bases not matched to a gene. CDR1 SGHNT and CDR2 YYREEE come from the germline V gene (reference sequence). The CDR3 DNA is TGTGCCAGCAGCTTGGGAGGACTAGCGGGGAATGAGCAGTTCTTC. Protein sequence: CASSLGGLAGNEQFF.

In its sample, this clone was seen once. J is TRBJ1-1 and V is TRBV6-6, with D uncertain. Germline V gives CDR1 MNHNY, CDR2 SVGAGI (reference sequence). The CDR3 has 11 residues. The V gene lost 7 bases and the J gene lost 4 bases, with 7 bases spanning the gap. Here the CDR3 reads CASTVGTEAFF. CDR3 nucleotides: TGTGCCAGCACGGTTGGCACTGAAGCTTTCTTT.

This chain links TRBV19 with TRBJ2-1; 8 bases line up with TRBD2. V lost 5 bases and J lost 4; bases outside the gene matches: 7. The CDR3 length is 15 residues. Germline CDR1 and CDR2: LNHDA and SQIVND (reference sequence). Written as DNA, the CDR3 is TGTGCCAGTAGTTCCCGGGGGGGGCTTTACAATGAGCAGTTCTTC. Residues: CASSSRGGLYNEQFF.

The count of this clone is one. The chain joins TRBV25-1 to TRBJ1-1; D remains ambiguous. V was shortened by 3 bases and J by 1 base, with 9 bases between the two germline ends. The germline CDR1 and CDR2 sequences are MGHDK and SYGVNS. The CDR3 has 14 amino acids. The CDR3 sequence is CASSEPGPNTEAFF. The CDR3 nucleotides read TGTGCCAGCAGTGAGCCAGGTCCGAACACTGAAGCTTTCTTT.

The sample holds a few counts of this clone. The V and J genes are TRBV5-1 and TRBJ1-1, with 7 bases that match TRBD1. V dropped 0 bases and J dropped 1; count of bases not matched to a gene: 9. CDR1 is SGHRS, CDR2 YFSETQ, per germline. CDR3 length: 17 residues. CDR3 in amino acids: CASSLGRGGAGNTEAFF. CDR3 sequence (DNA): TGCGCCAGCAGCTTGGGGAGAGGGGGCGCGGGGAACACTGAAGCTTTCTTT.

The chain links TRBV7-9 to TRBJ1-2, with D perhaps matching TRBD1 (6 bases). The CDR3 has 15 residues. Deletions cut 5 bases from V and 7 bases from J, with 20 bases between. Germline assignment: CDR1 SEHNR and CDR2 FQNEAQ (reference sequence). In DNA, the CDR3 is TGTGCCAGCAGCGCCCGTTACAGGGCGAATGGTGGCTACACCTTC. Translated, it gives CASSARYRANGGYTF.

This chain uses TRBV14 with TRBJ2-1, with TRBD1 as a possible D gene (6 bases). Germline V gene data show CDR1 as SGHDN and CDR2 as FVKESK. The V end lost 6 bases, the J end lost 3 bases, and 12 bases lay between the germline ends. The CDR3 is 14 amino acids. As DNA, the CDR3 is TGTGCCAGCAGACGGACAGATTACTACAATGAGCAGTTCTTC. Translated: CASRRTDYYNEQFF. The whole variable domain, filled in from reference TRBV14 and TRBJ2-1, reads EAGVTQFPSHSVIEKGQTVTLRCDPISGHDNLYWYRRVMGKEIKFLLHFVKESKQDESGMPNNRFLAERTGGTYSTLKVQPAELEDSGVYFCASRRTDYYNEQFFGPGTRLTVL.

The chain has TRBV7-8 and TRBJ1-2, with D possibly TRBD1 on 5 matching bases. Trimming removed 1 base from V and 7 bases from J, with 16 bases in between. Germline V gives CDR1 SGHVS, CDR2 FQNEAQ. The CDR3 is 15 amino acids. In nucleotides, the CDR3 is TGTGCCAGCAGCTTAGTCCCCCAAACAGGAACTGGCTACACCTTC. Translated, it gives CASSLVPQTGTGYTF.

DNA of the CDR3: TGTGCCATCAGTGGGACTAGCGGACGCACAGATACGCAGTATTTT. Translating it yields CAISGTSGRTDTQYF. This chain uses TRBV10-3 with TRBJ2-3; TRBD2 matches 10 bases. V was pared by 4 bases and J by 1 base, with 2 bases of the junction left unmatched. The CDR3 covers 15 residues. The V gene's germline CDR1 is ENHRY and CDR2 SYGVKD.

A few counts support this clone. The chain has TRBV7-2 and TRBJ2-2, with a weak D call TRBD2 (6 bases). Germline V gives CDR1 SGHTA, CDR2 FQGNSA. CDR3 length: 13 residues. V lost 5 bases to trimming and J lost 8 bases, with 12 bases between them. In DNA form, the CDR3 reads TGTGCCAGCAGCAAGAGGGCGGGAGGGGAGCTGTTTTTT. It specifies CASSKRAGGELFF.

This clone showed up just once. The chain couples TRBV2 to TRBJ1-1; TRBD1 might be the D (6 bases). CDR1 and CDR2 from the germline V gene are SNHLY and FYNNEI. Trimming took off 7 bases at V and 0 bases at J, with 15 bases between the two ends. The CDR3 spans 15 residues. This chain's CDR3 is CASTSQGTMNTEAFF. The CDR3 coding sequence is TGTGCCAGCACTTCTCAGGGGACAATGAACACTGAAGCTTTCTTT.

The V call is TRBV10-1, the J call TRBJ1-1, with a weak D call TRBD1 (5 bases). V lost 3 bases to trimming and J lost 4 bases, with 12 bases between them. Germline assignment: CDR1 WNHNN and CDR2 SYGVQD (reference sequence). The CDR3 totals 14 residues. As DNA, the CDR3 is TGCGCCAGCAGTGAAGTCAGGGTCGGCACTGAAGCTTTCTTT. Translated, it gives CASSEVRVGTEAFF.

The chain recombines TRBV27 with TRBJ1-4; 9 bases are shared with TRBD1. Trimming removed 6 bases from V and 10 bases from J; junction bases left unmatched: 6. The CDR3 spans 13 residues. Germline-derived CDR1 and CDR2 are MNHEY and SMNVEV (reference sequence). The CDR3 sequence: CASRGTGNAKLFF. The CDR3 nucleotides are TGTGCCAGCAGGGGGACAGGGAACGCAAAACTGTTTTTT.

This clone was observed a single time. V is TRBV30 and J is TRBJ1-6, with D perhaps matching TRBD1 (5 bases). The CDR3 runs to 15 residues. Per germline, CDR1 GTSNPN and CDR2 SVGIG (reference sequence). V was pared by 3 bases and J by 6 bases, with 15 bases between. Here the CDR3 reads CAWRLLQGFNSPLHF. The CDR3 DNA follows: TGTGCCTGGAGACTCCTTCAGGGTTTTAATTCACCCCTCCACTTT.

The rearrangement joins TRBV5-4 to TRBJ1-6, with D maybe TRBD1 (5 bases). Germline V gives CDR1 SGHNT, CDR2 YYREEE (reference sequence). V shed 4 bases and J shed 6 bases, with 17 bases lying between them. The CDR3 has 16 amino acids. CDR3 sequence (DNA): TGTGCCAGCAGCCAGCTGGGGGGGTCGCCTAATTCACCCCTCCACTTT. It yields the protein CASSQLGGSPNSPLHF.

In this sample, this clone turned up a few times. DNA for the CDR3: TGTGCCAGTAGCGACGGTGGGGGACAGGGCTACAATCAGCCCCAGCATTTT. Translating it yields CASSDGGGQGYNQPQHF. This sequence joins TRBV19 and TRBJ1-5; TRBD1 matches at 9 bases. The CDR3 contains 17 residues. The V segment lost 6 bases and the J segment 3 bases; nucleotides outside the gene matches: 12. CDR1 is LNHDA and CDR2 is SQIVND in the germline V gene (reference sequence). Complete variable domain (other parts from reference TRBV19 and TRBJ1-5): DGGITQSPKYLFRKEGQNVTLSCEQNLNHDAMYWYRQDPGQGLRLIYYSQIVNDFQKGDIAEGYSVSREKKESFPLTVTSAQKNPTAFYLCASSDGGGQGYNQPQHFGDGTRLSIL.

This clone was found a few times. V usage is TRBV18 and J usage is TRBJ1-4; TRBD1 matches 8 bases. V shed 3 bases, J shed 5 bases, and the junction held 2 bases outside the gene matches. In germline, CDR1 is KGHSH, CDR2 LQKENI. The CDR3 is 14 residues long. This chain's CDR3 is CASSPGQVNEKLFF. CDR3 nucleotide sequence: TGTGCCAGCTCACCGGGACAGGTGAATGAAAAACTGTTTTTT. Supplemented by reference TRBV18 and TRBJ1-4, the full variable domain reads NAGVMQNPRHLVRRRGQEARLRCSPMKGHSHVYWYRQLPEEGLKFMVYLQKENIIDESGMPKERFSAEFPKEGPSILRIQQVVRGDSAAYFCASSPGQVNEKLFFGSGTQLSVL.

The CDR3 bases are TGCGCCAGCAGCCCACAGGGGACAATCTATGGCTACACCTTC. It translates to CASSPQGTIYGYTF. This chain joins TRBV4-1 and TRBJ1-2, with 7 bases identical to TRBD1. This CDR3 spans 14 amino acids. Germline V CDR1 and CDR2: MGHRA, YSYEKL. The ends lost 4 bases at V and 4 bases at J; junction bases unmatched: 6.

The V and J genes are TRBV7-9 and TRBJ2-1; 8 nucleotides match TRBD2. The trim removed 1 base at V and 7 bases at J, leaving 3 bases unmatched. Per the germline V gene, CDR1 is SEHNR and CDR2 is FQNEAQ (reference sequence). The CDR3 sequence is 14 residues long. CDR3 protein: CASSLEVAGNEQFF. CDR3 sequence (DNA): TGTGCCAGCAGCTTAGAAGTAGCGGGGAATGAGCAGTTCTTC. Using reference TRBV7-9 and TRBJ2-1 for the parts outside the CDR3, the full variable domain is DTGVSQNPRHKITKRGQNVTFRCDPISEHNRLYWYRQTLGQGPEFLTYFQNEAQLEKSRLLSDRFSAERPKGSFSTLEIQRTEQGDSAMYLCASSLEVAGNEQFFGPGTRLTVL.

The CDR3: CASSSEEQGRETQYF. CDR3 in DNA: TGTGCCAGCAGCTCCGAGGAACAGGGCAGGGAGACCCAGTACTTC. This chain uses TRBV7-8 with TRBJ2-5; a possible D gene is TRBD1 (6 bases). CDR1 and CDR2 (germline): SGHVS, FQNEAQ. This CDR3 is 15 amino acids long. Trimming shortened V by 4 bases and J by 5 bases, and 17 bases separated the two germline ends.

This sequence joins TRBV30 and TRBJ1-5; D uncertain. Germline V gene sequence: CDR1 GTSNPN, CDR2 SVGIG (reference sequence). The CDR3 is made up of 14 amino acids. Trimming took 0 bases from V and 4 from J, leaving 10 bases between them. DNA of the CDR3: TGTGCCTGGAGTGTACTAGCCGAGAATCAGCCCCAGCATTTT. Residues: CAWSVLAENQPQHF.

V usage is TRBV7-9 and J usage is TRBJ1-2; D is perhaps TRBD1 (5 bases). This CDR3 comprises 16 residues. Germline lookup yields CDR1 SEHNR and CDR2 FQNEAQ (reference sequence). V gave up 5 bases and J gave up 3 bases, with 19 bases separating them. CDR3 nucleotides: TGTGCCAGCAGCCCCTTACGACCGGGGGGGGACTATGGCTACACCTTC. Translating gives CASSPLRPGGDYGYTF.

The chain joins TRBV9 to TRBJ2-1; perhaps TRBD2 as D (6 bases). V was shortened by 0 bases and J by 2 bases, with 9 bases between the two germline ends. Per the germline V gene, CDR1 is SGDLS and CDR2 is YYNGEE. The CDR3 loop spans 15 amino acids. The CDR3 sequence: CASSVDRGTYNEQFF. For the CDR3, the DNA is TGTGCCAGCAGCGTAGATCGCGGGACCTACAATGAGCAGTTCTTC.